The 25 T cell receptor beta chains below were found in one sample sequenced in a study of T-cell reconstitution after alpha-beta-depleted transplantation in children. TCRbeta library construction was performed incorporating unique molecular identifiers. TCRdb reprocessed the PCR reads with MiXCR, giving one entry per CDR3 protein. The data contain fewer than 25,000 distinct CDR3 sequences, roughly a tenth of them singletons. Sequencing used PBMCs from the stem cell graft donor, obtained from the stem cell graft. Receptors were obtained from a human donor who donated a stem cell graft to a child with chronic granulomatous disease.

Note on this clonotype: A much bigger clone sits one base away, suggesting this may be a read error. This sequence joins TRBV27 and TRBJ2-1, with 7 bases that match TRBD2. V dropped 4 bases and J dropped 2; count of bases not matched to a gene: 5. Per germline, CDR1 MNHEY and CDR2 SMNVEV (reference sequence). The CDR3 loop spans 15 amino acids. The CDR3 DNA follows: TGTGCCAGCAGTTGTGGGCTAGCGGCCTACAATGAGCAGTTCTTC. It is translated as CASSCGLAAYNEQFF.

This clonotype occurred many times. The V gene is TRBV29-1, the J gene TRBJ2-3, with D hard to call. Germline V CDR1 and CDR2: SQVTM, ANQGSEA. Trimming shortened V by 3 bases and J by 6 bases, and 7 bases separated the two germline ends. The CDR3 runs 11 residues. The CDR3 DNA follows: TGCAGCGTTGACGTGAGTGATACGCAGTATTTT. It translates to CSVDVSDTQYF.

This clonotype appeared many times. This chain links TRBV9 with TRBJ2-3; D gene unclear. The CDR3 is 14 amino acids. Germline lookup yields CDR1 SGDLS and CDR2 YYNGEE. Trimming removed 4 bases at V and 4 bases at J, with 13 bases between. CDR3 DNA: TGTGCCAGCAGCAAAGACGGCTACGCAGATACGCAGTATTTT. Translating gives CASSKDGYADTQYF.

The rearrangement links TRBV12-3 or TRBV12-4 to TRBJ2-3, with D uncertain. With 3 bases removed from V and 5 bases from J, the gap between germline ends came to 12 bases. This CDR3 spans 14 amino acids. The CDR3 nucleotides are TGTGCCAGCAGTTTTTCCGGGTCGCAAGATACGCAGTATTTT. Amino acids: CASSFSGSQDTQYF.

This clonotype has at least ten counts. Sequence at one end of the junction differs from germline and may be a read error. The genes are TRBV27 and TRBJ2-1; 9 bases fit TRBD1. Germline V gene sequence: CDR1 MNHEY, CDR2 SMNVEV (reference sequence). The CDR3 loop spans 14 amino acids. DNA for the CDR3: TGCCCCCTAGTACAGGGGGCCGAAGGAAATGAGCAGTTCTTC. It is translated as CPLVQGAEGNEQFF.

This clonotype was recorded many times. J is TRBJ2-5 and V is TRBV7-2; D might be TRBD1 (6 bases). The V gene lost 2 bases and the J gene lost 1 base, with 8 bases spanning the gap. This CDR3 is 14 amino acids long. Germline values: CDR1 SGHTA, CDR2 FQGNSA. The CDR3 DNA follows: TGTGCCAGCAGCTTAACAGGGACCCAAGAGACCCAGTACTTC. Translated: CASSLTGTQETQYF. The full variable domain, with the rest looked up from reference TRBV7-2 and TRBJ2-5, is GAGVSQSPSNKVTEKGKDVELRCDPISGHTALYWYRQSLGQGLEFLIYFQGNSAPDKSGLPSDRFSAERTGGSVSTLTIQRTQQEDSAVYLCASSLTGTQETQYFGPGTRLLVL.

The genes are TRBV7-9 and TRBJ2-5; 8 nucleotides align to TRBD1. Germline trimming cut 4 bases from V and 5 bases from J; bases unmatched to any gene: 6. The V gene's germline CDR1 is SEHNR and CDR2 FQNEAQ (reference sequence). This CDR3 is 14 amino acids long. The CDR3 is CASSSPTGEETQYF. CDR3 sequence (DNA): TGTGCCAGCAGCTCCCCGACAGGGGAGGAGACCCAGTACTTC. The whole variable domain, filled in from reference TRBV7-9 and TRBJ2-5, reads DTGVSQNPRHKITKRGQNVTFRCDPISEHNRLYWYRQTLGQGPEFLTYFQNEAQLEKSRLLSDRFSAERPKGSFSTLEIQRTEQGDSAMYLCASSSPTGEETQYFGPGTRLLVL.

This clonotype was seen many times. The chain carries TRBV5-1 and TRBJ2-2, with D tentatively TRBD2 (6 bases). From germline, CDR1 is SGHRS and CDR2 YFSETQ. The CDR3 covers 16 residues. Trimming stripped 1 base from V and 1 base from J, with 11 bases between. The CDR3 loop is CASSLFGGRNTGELFF. The CDR3 coding sequence is TGCGCCAGCAGCTTGTTTGGAGGGCGGAACACCGGGGAGCTGTTTTTT. The full variable domain, its missing parts supplied by reference TRBV5-1 and TRBJ2-2, is KAGVTQTPRYLIKTRGQQVTLSCSPISGHRSVSWYQQTPGQGLQFLFEYFSETQRNKGNFPGRFSGRQFSNSRSEMNVSTLELGDSALYLCASSLFGGRNTGELFFGEGSRLTVL.

This clonotype was detected many times. The V and J genes are TRBV27 and TRBJ2-7; no reliable D call. This CDR3 contains 14 residues. Germline V gene lookup returns CDR1 MNHEY and CDR2 SMNVEV (reference sequence). Trimming removed 0 bases at V and 2 bases at J, with 8 bases between. CDR3 amino acids: CASSLSDPPYEQYF. For the CDR3, the DNA is TGTGCCAGCAGTTTATCCGACCCTCCCTACGAGCAGTACTTC.

This chain connects TRBV10-3 to TRBJ1-4, with a weak D call TRBD1 (5 bases). CDR1 is ENHRY and CDR2 is SYGVKD in the germline V gene. The CDR3 runs 16 residues. Trimming removed 10 bases at V and 0 bases at J, with 18 bases between. This CDR3 is CATRDLTGPTNEKLFF. Here the CDR3 DNA reads TGTGCCACCAGGGACCTCACTGGGCCAACTAATGAAAAACTGTTTTTT.

This clonotype was seen at least ten times. The rearrangement uses TRBV20-1 and TRBJ2-1; 13 bases line up with TRBD2. V gave up 5 bases and J gave up 9 bases; unmatched junction bases: 10. The CDR3 extends over 15 amino acids. Germline V gene lookup returns CDR1 DFQATT and CDR2 SNEGSKA (reference sequence). The CDR3 nucleotides are TGCAGTGCTTTAGGAACTAGCGGGAGGGCCAGTGAGCAGTTCTTC. This encodes CSALGTSGRASEQFF.

Many counts were recorded for this clonotype. The V gene is TRBV20-1, the J gene TRBJ2-1, with a weak D call TRBD2 (6 bases). Germline loops: CDR1 DFQATT, CDR2 SNEGSKA (reference sequence). The CDR3 sequence is 14 residues long. The ends were cut back, 3 bases at V and 3 bases at J, with 12 bases in the middle. The CDR3: CSARGLAGYNEQFF. CDR3 sequence (DNA): TGCAGTGCTAGGGGACTCGCCGGCTACAATGAGCAGTTCTTC.

Ten or more counts support this clonotype. The V and J genes are TRBV9 and TRBJ2-7; D not resolved. CDR1 and CDR2 from the germline V gene are SGDLS and YYNGEE. V gave up 0 bases and J gave up 0 bases, with 7 bases separating them. The length of the CDR3 is 14 residues. Written as DNA, the CDR3 is TGTGCCAGCAGCGTAGGTGGCAGCTCCTACGAGCAGTACTTC. It codes for CASSVGGSSYEQYF. The variable domain in full, completed from reference TRBV9 and TRBJ2-7, reads DSGVTQTPKHLITATGQRVTLRCSPRSGDLSVYWYQQSLDQGLQFLIQYYNGEERAKGNILERFSAQQFPDLHSELNLSSLELGDSALYFCASSVGGSSYEQYFGPGTRLTVT.

The sample holds many counts of this clonotype. The gene calls are TRBV7-3 and TRBJ1-1, with D perhaps TRBD1 (6 bases). Germline-derived CDR1 and CDR2 are SGHTA and FQGTGA. The CDR3 spans 16 residues. V was cut by 2 bases and J by 1 base, with 14 bases left in between. DNA of the CDR3: TGTGCCAGCAGCTTATTAGGACAGCCAACGAACACTGAAGCTTTCTTT. This sequence encodes CASSLLGQPTNTEAFF.

This clonotype occurred many times. This chain uses TRBV12-3 or TRBV12-4 with TRBJ2-4; D is uncertain. Between the trimmed V and J ends, which lost 5 bases and 0 bases, there was a span of 11 bases. The CDR3 spans 15 residues. CDR3 bases: TGTGCCAGCAGTGGCTTGTGGCTAGCCAAAAACATTCAGTACTTC. Translation gives CASSGLWLAKNIQYF.

At least ten counts were recorded for this clonotype. Here the CDR3 DNA reads TGTGCCAGCAGCTTAGTAGGGGACACTGAAGCTTTCTTT. Amino acid sequence: CASSLVGDTEAFF. The chain has TRBV7-2 and TRBJ1-1; D may be TRBD1 (5 bases). In germline, CDR1 is SGHTA, CDR2 FQGNSA. The CDR3 covers 13 residues. Trimming took 1 base from V and 3 from J, leaving 6 bases between them.

This clonotype has ten or more counts. This rearrangement joins TRBV7-2 to TRBJ1-2; a weak D match, TRBD1 (5 bases). The CDR3 length is 15 residues. V shed 1 base and J shed 1 base, with 10 bases lying between them. CDR1 and CDR2 (germline): SGHTA, FQGNSA. The CDR3 spells CASSLGGAGNYGYTF. In DNA form, the CDR3 reads TGTGCCAGCAGCTTAGGCGGGGCTGGTAACTATGGCTACACCTTC.

This clonotype was recorded many times. The CDR3 here is CSARSGGAGSYNEQFF. In DNA, the CDR3 is TGCAGTGCTAGAAGCGGGGGGGCCGGCTCCTACAATGAGCAGTTCTTC. V is TRBV20-1 and J is TRBJ2-1, with 10 bases aligning to TRBD2. Germline CDR1 and CDR2: DFQATT and SNEGSKA (reference sequence). The V and J ends lost 2 bases and 0 bases, in that order; junction bases with no gene match: 4. The CDR3 is 16 residues long.

This clonotype was observed many times. V usage is TRBV6-1 and J usage is TRBJ1-2; the match to TRBD1 covers 7 bases. This CDR3 has 14 residues. Germline V gene lookup returns CDR1 MNHNS and CDR2 SASEGT. The V and J ends lost 6 bases and 8 bases, in that order; junction bases with no gene match: 12. The CDR3: CASRLLTGIRGYTF. In nucleotides, the CDR3 is TGTGCCAGCAGACTTCTGACAGGGATTCGCGGCTACACCTTC.

This clonotype was detected many times. V and J are TRBV20-1 and TRBJ2-1; D gene ambiguous. V shed 0 bases and J shed 9 bases, with 18 bases lying between them. Germline V gives CDR1 DFQATT, CDR2 SNEGSKA (reference sequence). This CDR3 has 15 amino acids. The CDR3 DNA reads TGCAGTGCTAGAGATACAACCATGCTAGTGTTTGAGCAGTTCTTC. It yields the protein CSARDTTMLVFEQFF.

There are many counts of this clonotype. A much bigger clone sits one base away, suggesting this may be a read error. The chain is built from TRBV3-1 and TRBJ2-1; 7 bases match TRBD2. The CDR3 length is 14 residues. Germline V gene lookup returns CDR1 LGHDT and CDR2 YNNKEL (reference sequence). V dropped 4 bases and J dropped 12; count of bases not matched to a gene: 12. DNA for the CDR3: TGTGCCAGCAGCCCCGGATTAGCGCGGGAGAGGCAGTTCTTC. Translating it yields CASSPGLARERQFF.

There are a few counts of this clonotype. One end of the junction fails to match germline, which may point to a read error. The chain carries TRBV7-6 and TRBJ2-1, with 7 bases aligning to TRBD1. Germline CDR1 SGHVS, CDR2 FNYEAQ. This CDR3 has 13 residues. The DNA for the CDR3 is TGTGCCAGCAGCCTCCACAGGGGTGGTGAGCAGTTCTTT. Translated, it gives CASSLHRGGEQFF.

This clonotype was detected ten times or more. The chain links TRBV20-1 to TRBJ2-3; 12 bases line up with TRBD2. The CDR3 loop spans 17 amino acids. Germline CDR1 DFQATT, CDR2 SNEGSKA (reference sequence). V shed 5 bases and J 2 bases; nucleotides not matched to a gene: 11. Written as DNA, the CDR3 is TGCAGTGCTCGATTCTACCGGACTAGCGGGAACACAGATACGCAGTATTTT. Translating gives CSARFYRTSGNTDTQYF.

V gene TRBV3-1 combines with J gene TRBJ1-1; D not certain. The CDR3 is 21 amino acids. CDR1 is LGHDT and CDR2 is YNNKEL in the germline V gene (reference sequence). The V gene lost 0 bases and the J gene lost 4 bases, with 30 bases spanning the gap. CDR3 in amino acids: CASSQDLVRPFEISLTTEAFF. The CDR3 DNA sequence: TGTGCCAGCAGCCAAGATCTTGTCCGACCGTTCGAGATCTCTCTGACCACTGAAGCTTTCTTT. Supplemented by reference TRBV3-1 and TRBJ1-1, the full variable domain reads DTAVSQTPKYLVTQMGNDKSIKCEQNLGHDTMYWYKQDSKKFLKIMFSYNNKELIINETVPNRFSPKSPDKAHLNLHINSLELGDSAVYFCASSQDLVRPFEISLTTEAFFGQGTRLTVV.

Ten or more counts support this clonotype. V and J are TRBV29-1 and TRBJ1-5, with TRBD1 matching over 10 bases. The CDR3 is made up of 14 amino acids. CDR1 is SQVTM and CDR2 is ANQGSEA in the germline V gene. Trimming took 4 bases from V and 4 from J; bases not matched to a gene: 4. CDR3 sequence (DNA): TGCAGCGTTGTTGACAGGGGGCTGAATCAGCCCCAGCATTTT. Translation: CSVVDRGLNQPQHF.